This T cell receptor beta chain is from a study of T cell changes during pregnancy in multiple sclerosis. Sequencing used immunoSEQ multiplex PCR; TCRdb keeps in-frame clones, though not all of them. The repertoire holds 60,000 to 65,000 clones, roughly 92% seen once, with 1.4% in the top ten. This clone showed up just once. V gave up 2 bases and J gave up 2 bases; unmatched junction bases: 10. Per the germline V gene, CDR1 is SEHNR and CDR2 is FQNEAQ (reference sequence). The CDR3 length is 17 residues. This sequence was found in a female donor with multiple sclerosis, enrolled in a pregnancy study. The V gene is TRBV7-9, the J gene TRBJ2-7, with 9 bases fitting TRBD2. The input for sequencing was peripheral blood, taken in the second trimester of pregnancy. The DNA of the CDR3 is TGTGCCAGCAGCTTACCCCCGACTAGCGGACTAACCTACGAGCAGTACTTC. This sequence encodes CASSLPPTSGLTYEQYF.